The T cell receptor beta chain under discussion was sequenced for a study of metastatic and nonmetastatic thyroid tumors. For the study at large: The study looked at repertoires side by side in blood and in tumor or nodule tissue from malignant and benign thyroid patients.

No patient had received any treatment before thyroid surgery. Original handling: The study's classifier, a distant-metastasis tool for papillary thyroid cancer, was built using CDR3 differences across clinicopathological groups. MiXCR was used by TCRdb to re-call the PCR reads. The V and J calls and clone size come from TCRdb's table, not from the authors' own analysis. The sample records thousands of clones, around a third being singletons. Study-wide results and caveats: The reported finding was significantly higher TCR beta diversity in malignant thyroid tumors relative to benign nodules, in blood and tumor.

The CDR3 runs 13 residues. Germline assignment: CDR1 SEHNR and CDR2 FQNEAQ (reference sequence). The V gene lost 5 bases and the J gene lost 6 bases, with 8 bases spanning the gap. Worth noting for this clone: The antigen remains undetermined.

This TCR was sampled from a male donor with papillary thyroid cancer or a benign thyroid nodule (not recorded which). Some clones in this sample may be carry-over from other donors' samples. Sequenced sample: adjacent normal tissue. The chain has TRBV7-9 and TRBJ1-6, with TRBD1 as a possible D gene (5 bases). This CDR3 reads CASSIDSNSPLHF. The DNA for the CDR3 is TGTGCCAGCAGCATAGACAGTAATTCACCCCTCCACTTT. The full variable domain, its missing parts supplied by reference TRBV7-9 and TRBJ1-6, is DTGVSQNPRHKITKRGQNVTFRCDPISEHNRLYWYRQTLGQGPEFLTYFQNEAQLEKSRLLSDRFSAERPKGSFSTLEIQRTEQGDSAMYLCASSIDSNSPLHFGNGTRLTVT.